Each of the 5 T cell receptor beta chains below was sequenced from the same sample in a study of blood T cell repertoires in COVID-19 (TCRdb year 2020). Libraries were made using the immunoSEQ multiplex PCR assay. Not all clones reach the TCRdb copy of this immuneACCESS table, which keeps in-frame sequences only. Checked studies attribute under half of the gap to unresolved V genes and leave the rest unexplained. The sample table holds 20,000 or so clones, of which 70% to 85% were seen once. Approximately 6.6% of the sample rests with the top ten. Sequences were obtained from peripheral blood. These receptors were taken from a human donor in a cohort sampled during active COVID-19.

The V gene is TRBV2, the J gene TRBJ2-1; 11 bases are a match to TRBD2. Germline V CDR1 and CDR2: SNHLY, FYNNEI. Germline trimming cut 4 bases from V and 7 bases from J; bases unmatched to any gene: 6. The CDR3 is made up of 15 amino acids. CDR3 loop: CASSVTSGRSNEQFF. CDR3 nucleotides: TGTGCCAGCAGTGTCACTAGCGGGAGATCAAATGAGCAGTTCTTC.

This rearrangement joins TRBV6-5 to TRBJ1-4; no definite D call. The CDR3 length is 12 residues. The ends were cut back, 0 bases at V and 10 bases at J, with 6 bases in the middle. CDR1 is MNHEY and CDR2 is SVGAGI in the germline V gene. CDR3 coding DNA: TGTGCCAGCAGTTACTCAGGAGGAAAACTGTTTTTT. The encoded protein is CASSYSGGKLFF.

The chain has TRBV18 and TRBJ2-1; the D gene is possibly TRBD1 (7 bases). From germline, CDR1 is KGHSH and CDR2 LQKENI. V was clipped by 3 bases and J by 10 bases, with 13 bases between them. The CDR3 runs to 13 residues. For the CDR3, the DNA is TGTGCCAGCTCACCGATGGCGGGACAGGAGCAGTTCTTC. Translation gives CASSPMAGQEQFF.

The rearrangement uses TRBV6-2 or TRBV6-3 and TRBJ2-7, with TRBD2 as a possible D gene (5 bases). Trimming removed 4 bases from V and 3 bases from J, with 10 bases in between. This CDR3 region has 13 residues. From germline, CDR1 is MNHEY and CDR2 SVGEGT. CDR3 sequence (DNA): TGTGCCAGCAGTTTGAGGGAGAACTACGAGCAGTACTTC. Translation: CASSLRENYEQYF.

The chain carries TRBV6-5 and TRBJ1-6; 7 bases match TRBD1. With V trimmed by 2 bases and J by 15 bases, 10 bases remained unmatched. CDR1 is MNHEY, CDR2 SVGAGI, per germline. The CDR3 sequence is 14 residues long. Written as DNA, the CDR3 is TGTGCCAGCAGTTACCAGGGGGACAATCGACTCCTCCACTTT. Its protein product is CASSYQGDNRLLHF.